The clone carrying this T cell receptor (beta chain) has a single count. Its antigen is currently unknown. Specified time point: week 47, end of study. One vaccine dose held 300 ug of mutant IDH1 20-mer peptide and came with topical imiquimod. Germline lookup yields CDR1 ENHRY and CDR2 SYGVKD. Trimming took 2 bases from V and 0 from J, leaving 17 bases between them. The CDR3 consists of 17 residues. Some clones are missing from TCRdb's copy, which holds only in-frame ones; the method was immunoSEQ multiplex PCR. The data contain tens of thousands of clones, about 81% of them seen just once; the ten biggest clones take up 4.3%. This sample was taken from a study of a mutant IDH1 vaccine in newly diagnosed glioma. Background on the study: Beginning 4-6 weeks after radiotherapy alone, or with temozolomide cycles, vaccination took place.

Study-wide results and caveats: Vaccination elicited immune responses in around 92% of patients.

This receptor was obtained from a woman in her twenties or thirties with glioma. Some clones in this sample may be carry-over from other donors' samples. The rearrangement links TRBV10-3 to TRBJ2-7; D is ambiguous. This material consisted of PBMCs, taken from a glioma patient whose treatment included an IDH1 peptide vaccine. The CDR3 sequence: CAISERSVWMDSYEQYF. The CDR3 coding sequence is TGTGCCATCAGTGAGAGGTCAGTATGGATGGACTCCTACGAGCAGTACTTC.